Described below is a single T cell receptor beta chain sequence and its context. The CDR3 runs to 18 residues. Germline CDR1 and CDR2: SGHRS and YFSETQ. Unmatched junction bases numbered 9, after V lost 4 bases and J lost 0 bases. The sample belongs to a study of T cell changes during pregnancy in multiple sclerosis. Method: immunoSEQ multiplex PCR; TCRdb's copy keeps in-frame clones and lacks some. The sample shows about 36,000 clones, over 75% of them seen only once. J is TRBJ2-3 and V is TRBV5-1; 12 bases are shared with TRBD2. The receptor's source is a female donor with multiple sclerosis, enrolled in a pregnancy study. Sequencing was performed on CD8+ T cells from peripheral blood mononuclear cells, taken in the third trimester of pregnancy. CDR3 sequence: CASSRGLAGTSSTDTQYF. As DNA, the CDR3 is TGCGCCAGCAGCCGCGGACTAGCGGGGACGTCTAGCACAGATACGCAGTATTTT.